These 32 T cell receptor beta chains originate from one sample sequenced in a study of tissue T cells after allogeneic stem cell transplantation. Time point indicated: mouse harvest day 7 after allogeneic transplant. Mouse grafts combined 10^7 T-cell-depleted bone marrow cells with 10^6 splenic CD5+ T cells. Profiled with immunoSEQ multiplex PCR; TCRdb holds only in-frame clones, not every one. There are around 9,000 clones in the sample; 40% to 55% occur only once, and about 2.2% lies in the top ten. The sample comprised skin. Receptor source: a female BALB/c mouse given C57BL/6 T cells with graft-versus-host disease after an allogeneic hematopoietic cell transplant.

A word on this clone: Mouse gene names and germline throughout. The read halts 1 residue ahead of the CDR3 end, with the missing end drawn from the germline J gene. The rearrangement links TRBV26 to TRBJ2-5, with D perhaps TRBD2 (7 bases). CDR1 KGHPV and CDR2 FQNQEV come from the germline V gene (reference sequence). V lost 4 bases and J 5 bases, leaving 10 bases between the germline ends. The CDR3 has 13 amino acids. CDR3 DNA (partial): TGTGCCAGCAGTCGGGGGGCGCGAGACACCCAGTAC. Its translation: CASSRGARDTQY. The entire CDR3 protein is CASSRGARDTQYF.

Concerning this clone: Gene and germline names: mouse. The read halts 1 residue ahead of the CDR3 end, with the missing end drawn from the germline J gene. The V and J genes are TRBV23 and TRBJ2-3; the listed D gene, TRBD1, was not tested against the DNA. The CDR3 totals 14 residues. Germline CDR1 KGHTA, CDR2 FQNQQP. The covered CDR3 bases are TGCTCCAGCGGGGGACAGGGGCGTGCAGAAACGCTGTAT. As protein: CSSGGQGRAETLY. From start to end, the CDR3 is CSSGGQGRAETLYF.

Remarks on this clone: Here the gene names and germline are mouse. Read sequence stops 1 residue before the CDR3 end, and the germline J gene provides the missing end. J is TRBJ1-3 and V is TRBV1; D may be TRBD1 (6 bases). The CDR3 is 15 residues long. Deletions cut 0 bases from V and 4 bases from J, with 10 bases between. Germline loops: CDR1 NSQYPW, CDR2 LRSPGD (reference sequence). The CDR3 bases that were read are TGCACCTGCAGTGCAGAAAGGGGGTGGGGAAATACGCTCTAT. It specifies CTCSAERGWGNTLY. The whole CDR3 sequence reads CTCSAERGWGNTLYF.

This clone was seen more than once but under ten times. Genes and germline come from the mouse. The read falls 1 residue short of the CDR3 end, and the missing part is taken from the germline J gene. The V and J genes are TRBV2 and TRBJ2-3, with D uncertain. This CDR3 is 14 amino acids long. V was clipped by 0 bases and J by 0 bases, with 4 bases between them. Looked up from germline, CDR1 is LGHNA and CDR2 is YSYQKL. The covered CDR3 bases are TGTGCCAGCAGCCAAGAAACCAGTGCAGAAACGCTGTAT. Amino acids: CASSQETSAETLY. The CDR3 as a whole reads CASSQETSAETLYF.

By share of the sample, this clone is medium-sized. Any gene name here is a mouse gene name. Read sequence stops 1 residue before the CDR3 end, and the germline J gene provides the missing end. The V call is TRBV13-2, the J call TRBJ2-7; 8 bases are a match to TRBD2. Germline-derived CDR1 and CDR2 are NNHNN and SYGAGS (reference sequence). The CDR3 spans 10 residues. J gave up 5 bases and V 9 bases, and 1 base lay outside the gene matches. CDR3 DNA (partial): TGTGCCAAACTGGGGGATGAACAGTAC. Translating gives CAKLGDEQY. The CDR3 in full is CAKLGDEQYF.

In the case of this clone: The genes and germline here are from mouse. The missing CDR3 end, 1 residue past where the read stops, is filled in from the germline J gene. The rearrangement joins TRBV26 to TRBJ2-7; D gene unclear. Germline V gives CDR1 KGHPV, CDR2 FQNQEV (reference sequence). The CDR3 runs to 12 residues. The V gene lost 2 bases and the J gene lost 3 bases, with 5 bases spanning the gap. The sequenced part of the CDR3 DNA is TGTGCCAGCAGTCTGCCAGTCTATGAACAGTAC. This encodes CASSLPVYEQY. The entire CDR3 sequence reads CASSLPVYEQYF.

This clone appeared a few times. Genes here carry mouse names. Read coverage stops 1 residue before the CDR3 terminus; the germline J gene supplies the remainder. The rearrangement links TRBV13-2 to TRBJ1-1; the D gene is possibly TRBD1 (5 bases). V was shortened by 5 bases and J by 4 bases, with 12 bases between the two germline ends. There are 13 residues in the CDR3. In germline, CDR1 is NNHNN, CDR2 SYGAGS (reference sequence). The covered CDR3 bases are TGTGCCAGCGGGGTCAGGGTCCTCACAGAAGTCTTC. Translation: CASGVRVLTEVF. The CDR3, in full, reads CASGVRVLTEVFF.

In regard to this clone: All gene names here are mouse names. The DNA ends 1 residue before the CDR3 does, and the rest of the CDR3 is filled in from the germline J gene. V gene TRBV26 combines with J gene TRBJ1-4, with 7 bases that match TRBD1. The V segment lost 7 bases and the J segment 4 bases; nucleotides outside the gene matches: 6. The germline CDR1 and CDR2 sequences are KGHPV and FQNQEV (reference sequence). The CDR3 is made up of 14 amino acids. The CDR3 DNA, read in part, is TGTGCCAGCACCACAGGGGCCTACAACGAAAGATTATTT. Translating it yields CASTTGAYNERLF. The complete CDR3 reads CASTTGAYNERLFF. The whole variable domain, filled in from reference TRBV26 and TRBJ1-4, reads NSKVIQTPRYLVKGQGQKAKMRCIPEKGHPVVFWYQQNKNNEFKFLINFQNQEVLQQIDMTEKRFSAECPSNSPCSLEIQSSEAGDSALYLCASTTGAYNERLFFGHGTKLSVL.

On this clone itself: The gene names here belong to mouse. The CDR3 extends 1 residue past the end of the read, so its final part is completed from the germline J gene. The rearrangement links TRBV26 to TRBJ1-4; the D gene is possibly TRBD1 (5 bases). The CDR3 runs 13 residues. Germline V CDR1 and CDR2: KGHPV, FQNQEV (reference sequence). Trimming removed 6 bases from V and 1 base from J, with 6 bases in between. The CDR3 DNA, read in part, is TGTGCCAGCAGGGACAATTCCAACGAAAGATTATTT. Its translation: CASRDNSNERLF. Given in full, the CDR3 is CASRDNSNERLFF.

This clone was seen a few times. Gene labels here are mouse ones. Partial CDR3 DNA: TGTGCCAGCAGCCAACGGGGGGGGCAAGCTGAGCAGTTC. Protein sequence: CASSQRGGQAEQF. The whole CDR3 protein reads CASSQRGGQAEQFF. The chain has TRBV2 and TRBJ2-1; TRBD2 aligns across 8 bases. Sequencing ends 1 residue short of the CDR3 end; the germline J gene provides the rest. The V segment lost 2 bases and the J segment 7 bases; nucleotides outside the gene matches: 4. The CDR3 spans 14 residues. Germline V gene sequence: CDR1 LGHNA, CDR2 YSYQKL.

As regards this clone: The genes are named according to mouse. The read falls 1 residue short of the CDR3 end, and the missing part is taken from the germline J gene. The chain joins TRBV26 to TRBJ1-4; D call uncertain. Germline values: CDR1 KGHPV, CDR2 FQNQEV (reference sequence). V gave up 7 bases and J gave up 0 bases, with 6 bases separating them. The CDR3 is 13 amino acids. The chain's CDR3 is CASTRISNERLFF. CDR3 DNA, as far as it was read: TGTGCCAGCACGCGTATTTCCAACGAAAGATTATTT.

Remarks on this clone: Germline and genes here are mouse. The read ends 1 residue before the CDR3 terminus; that terminus is restored from the germline J gene. V gene TRBV13-2 combines with J gene TRBJ2-7; 9 positions match TRBD2. The V gene end was trimmed by 1 base and the J gene end by 4 bases; junction bases not matched to a gene: 6. Germline CDR1 is NNHNN and CDR2 is SYGAGS (reference sequence). The CDR3 is 15 residues long. Incomplete CDR3 DNA: TGTGCCAGCGGTGATCCCGGGACTGGGTCGTATGAACAGTAC. This translates into CASGDPGTGSYEQY. The CDR3 in its entirety is CASGDPGTGSYEQYF.

Comments on this clone: Gene labels here are mouse ones. The CDR3 region is CSSSRQGANTGQLYF. The sequenced part of the CDR3 DNA is TGCTCCAGCAGTAGACAGGGGGCGAACACCGGGCAGCTCTAC. The V and J genes are TRBV23 and TRBJ2-2; the DNA was not used to check the table's D call, TRBD1. The missing CDR3 end, 1 residue past where the read stops, is filled in from the germline J gene. The CDR3 covers 15 residues. The germline V gene has CDR1 KGHTA and CDR2 FQNQQP.

This clone was counted a few times. Gene names refer to mouse genes. The CDR3 end lies 1 residue beyond the end of the read and is filled in from the germline J gene. The chain links TRBV26 to TRBJ1-1, with TRBD1 identical over 12 bases. J gave up 3 bases and V 6 bases, and 5 bases lay outside the gene matches. In germline, CDR1 is KGHPV, CDR2 FQNQEV (reference sequence). This CDR3 contains 15 residues. Incomplete CDR3 DNA: TGTGCCAGCAGCCCCGGGACAGGGGGCCACACAGAAGTCTTC. Residues: CASSPGTGGHTEVF. The complete CDR3 reads CASSPGTGGHTEVFF.

In regard to this clone: Gene names denote mouse genes. The read terminates 1 residue ahead of where the CDR3 ends, so the germline J gene completes it. The rearrangement joins TRBV23 to TRBJ1-4; TRBD1 is taken as the D call from the table, unchecked against the DNA. This CDR3 spans 15 amino acids. From germline, CDR1 is KGHTA and CDR2 FQNQQP. The CDR3 reads CSSSQLTGPNERLFF. The covered CDR3 bases are TGCTCCAGCAGTCAATTGACAGGGCCCAACGAAAGATTATTT. Full variable domain (outside the CDR3, taken from reference TRBV23 and TRBJ1-4): DAAVTQKPRYLIKMKGQEAEMKCIPEKGHTAVFWYQQKQSKELKFLIYFQNQQPLDQIDMVKERFSAVCPSSSLCSLGIRTCEAEDSALYLCSSSQLTGPNERLFFGHGTKLSVL.

This clone was picked up a small number of times. The genes and germline here are from mouse. The read ends 1 residue early relative to the CDR3; the germline J gene fills the gap. The rearrangement links TRBV16 to TRBJ2-4; TRBD1 is a possible D gene (6 bases). V lost 3 bases and J 0 bases, leaving 10 bases between the germline ends. The CDR3 extends over 15 amino acids. Germline CDR1 reads SGHSA; CDR2 reads FRNQAP. CDR3: CASSFTGLSQNTLYF. CDR3 bases read: TGTGCAAGCAGCTTTACAGGGCTTAGTCAAAACACCTTGTAC. Combining the CDR3 with reference TRBV16 and TRBJ2-4 gives the whole variable domain NAGVIQTPRHKVTGKGQEATLWCEPISGHSAVFWYRQTIVQGLEFLTYFRNQAPIDDSGMPKERFSAQMPNQSHSTLKIQSTQPQDSAVYLCASSFTGLSQNTLYFGAGTRLSVL.

As concerns this clone: Genes and germline come from the mouse. The read terminates 1 residue ahead of where the CDR3 ends, so the germline J gene completes it. The chain couples TRBV13-2 to TRBJ1-3; D gene uncertain. The CDR3 runs to 15 residues. With 3 bases removed from V and 7 bases from J, the gap between germline ends came to 17 bases. Germline-derived CDR1 and CDR2 are NNHNN and SYGAGS (reference sequence). CDR3 sequence reads: CASGVWVGFWNTLYF. CDR3 DNA (partial): TGTGCCAGCGGTGTATGGGTGGGATTCTGGAATACGCTCTAT.

This clone was observed a few times. Gene and germline names: mouse. The CDR3 end is not reached by the read, which stops 1 residue before it; the germline J gene fills it in. The rearrangement uses TRBV13-3 and TRBJ1-2, with a tentative D call TRBD1 (5 bases). Germline V CDR1 and CDR2: NNHDY, SYVADS. This CDR3 has 14 amino acids. V was clipped by 6 bases and J by 0 bases, with 12 bases between them. The sequenced CDR3 bases are TGTGCCAGCAAACCGGGACGAGCAAACTCCGACTACACC. It encodes CASKPGRANSDYT. The whole CDR3 is CASKPGRANSDYTF.

By share, this clone ranks as medium-sized. Gene and germline names: mouse. The CDR3 goes on 1 residue after the read ends, and that part is filled in from the germline J gene. The V and J genes are TRBV3 and TRBJ2-7, with D unclear. CDR1 SNHLY and CDR2 FYNGKV come from the germline V gene (reference sequence). CDR3 length equals 13 residues. V dropped 1 base and J dropped 3 bases, with 7 bases sitting between them. Incomplete CDR3 DNA: TGTGCCAGCAGCTTAGATAGGGACTATGAACAGTAC. The encoded protein is CASSLDRDYEQY. The whole CDR3 sequence reads CASSLDRDYEQYF.

In its sample, this clone was seen a few times. Mouse germline and gene names are used. Coverage ceases 1 residue before the CDR3 finishes, and the germline J gene fills in the end. J is TRBJ2-7 and V is TRBV23; the DNA was not used to check the table's D call, TRBD2. The CDR3 is 15 amino acids. CDR1 and CDR2 from the germline V gene are KGHTA and FQNQQP. CDR3 DNA (partial): TGCTCCAGCAGTCGACTGGGGGGGAGCTCCTATGAACAGTAC. Amino acid sequence: CSSSRLGGSSYEQY. The complete CDR3 sequence is CSSSRLGGSSYEQYF.

Comment on this clone: Mouse gene names apply. The read is 1 residue too short to cover the CDR3 end, so that end is filled in from the germline J gene. This chain links TRBV26 with TRBJ2-4; D remains ambiguous. The CDR3 sequence is 12 residues long. CDR1 is KGHPV and CDR2 is FQNQEV in the germline V gene (reference sequence). The V gene lost 4 bases and the J gene lost 0 bases, with 2 bases spanning the gap. CDR3 region: CASSQSQNTLYF. Incomplete CDR3 DNA: TGTGCCAGCAGTCAGAGTCAAAACACCTTGTAC.

As concerns this clone: Germline and genes here are mouse. The read terminates 1 residue ahead of where the CDR3 ends, so the germline J gene completes it. This rearrangement joins TRBV3 to TRBJ2-5; 8 bases map to TRBD2. The V gene's germline CDR1 is SNHLY and CDR2 FYNGKV (reference sequence). This CDR3 is 13 amino acids long. The junction had 0 bases not matched to a gene; V was cut back by 5 bases and J by 2 bases. The CDR3 protein is CASSGLGQDTQYF. Incomplete CDR3 DNA: TGTGCCAGCAGCGGACTGGGCCAAGACACCCAGTAC.

Within the sample, this clone is medium-sized. Mouse gene names and germline throughout. The read terminates 1 residue ahead of where the CDR3 ends, so the germline J gene completes it. The chain links TRBV26 to TRBJ2-5; D is ambiguous. Germline assignment: CDR1 KGHPV and CDR2 FQNQEV (reference sequence). Trimming took off 2 bases at V and 2 bases at J, with 5 bases between the two ends. The CDR3 is 13 residues long. The CDR3 protein is CASSLGFQDTQYF. The covered CDR3 bases are TGTGCCAGCAGTCTGGGATTCCAAGACACCCAGTAC.

Only a few counts were recorded for this clone. The genes and germline here are from mouse. From the germline J gene comes the end of the CDR3, since the read stops 1 residue before it. V gene TRBV12-2 combines with J gene TRBJ1-1; tentative D call: TRBD1 (5 bases). CDR3 length: 14 residues. Germline V lookup: CDR1 SGHLS, CDR2 HYDKME. V lost 4 bases and J 0 bases, leaving 11 bases between the germline ends. CDR3 sequence: CASSSTGANTEVFF. The sequenced part of the CDR3 DNA is TGTGCCAGCTCCTCCACAGGAGCAAACACAGAAGTCTTC.

Concerning this clone itself: Mouse gene names apply. The read is 1 residue too short to cover the CDR3 end, so that end is filled in from the germline J gene. The chain joins TRBV23 to TRBJ2-7; no check of the table's D call, TRBD2, against the DNA was made. The CDR3 loop spans 15 amino acids. Per the germline V gene, CDR1 is KGHTA and CDR2 is FQNQQP. The CDR3 sequence is CSSSQGLGGRGEQYF. Partial CDR3 DNA: TGCTCCAGCAGTCAGGGACTGGGGGGGCGCGGGGAACAGTAC.

Of note for this clone: Gene names and germline match the mouse. The read stops 1 residue short of the end of the CDR3; the missing end is completed from the germline J gene. Other DNA sequences in the same sample also yield this CDR3. The gene calls are TRBV16 and TRBJ1-2; D not resolved. The V end was cut by 3 bases, the J end by 1 base, with 6 bases between. This CDR3 is built from 13 residues. Looked up from germline, CDR1 is SGHSA and CDR2 is FRNQAP. CDR3 residues: CASSFGRNSDYTF. Incomplete CDR3 DNA: TGTGCAAGCAGCTTTGGCAGAAACTCCGACTACACC.

With respect to this clone: Germline and genes: mouse. From the germline J gene comes the end of the CDR3, since the read stops 1 residue before it. This chain joins TRBV26 and TRBJ2-3, with D tentatively TRBD2 (7 bases). This CDR3 has 14 residues. Germline assignment: CDR1 KGHPV and CDR2 FQNQEV (reference sequence). V lost 8 bases, J lost 3 bases, and 15 bases lay in between. Partial CDR3 DNA: TGTGCCAGCGCGTGGGGGGCGCGGGCAGAAACGCTGTAT. Its protein product is CASAWGARAETLY. Given in full, the CDR3 is CASAWGARAETLYF.

Points on this clone: The listed genes are named as in mouse. Read coverage stops 1 residue before the CDR3 terminus; the germline J gene supplies the remainder. The chain employs TRBV16 and TRBJ2-5; a weak D match, TRBD1 (5 bases). CDR1 is SGHSA, CDR2 FRNQAP, per germline. The CDR3 runs 13 residues. Trimming pared 4 bases from V and 5 bases from J, leaving 10 bases between. The CDR3 bases that were read are TGTGCAAGCAGCTCAGGGAGGAGAGACACCCAGTAC. As protein: CASSSGRRDTQY. The entire CDR3 protein reads CASSSGRRDTQYF.

A remark on this clone: The listed genes are named as in mouse. With the read ending 1 residue before the CDR3 end, the germline J gene is used to fill in that end. This chain uses TRBV23 with TRBJ2-7; the DNA was not used to check the table's D call, TRBD1. CDR3 size: 15 residues. Germline V gives CDR1 KGHTA, CDR2 FQNQQP. The CDR3 loop is CSSSHPGQGAYEQYF. CDR3 DNA (partial): TGCTCCAGCAGTCACCCTGGACAGGGGGCTTATGAACAGTAC. Full variable domain (remainder filled in from reference TRBV23 and TRBJ2-7): DAAVTQKPRYLIKMKGQEAEMKCIPEKGHTAVFWYQQKQSKELKFLIYFQNQQPLDQIDMVKERFSAVCPSSSLCSLGIRTCEAEDSALYLCSSSHPGQGAYEQYFGPGTRLTVL.

Regarding this clone: Genes and germline are mouse. The read ends 1 residue early relative to the CDR3; the germline J gene fills the gap. V and J are TRBV13-1 and TRBJ2-7; 9 bases match TRBD2. The CDR3 is 14 amino acids. With 1 base clipped from V and 4 bases from J, the junction kept 3 bases outside the gene matches. From germline, CDR1 is NSHNY and CDR2 SYGAGN. The sequenced part of the CDR3 DNA is TGTGCCAGCAGTGATTCCACTGGGGGGTATGAACAGTAC. The encoded protein is CASSDSTGGYEQY. The complete CDR3 reads CASSDSTGGYEQYF.

For this clone: Mouse gene names apply. The missing CDR3 end, 1 residue past where the read stops, is filled in from the germline J gene. This chain joins TRBV26 and TRBJ1-1; the D gene is possibly TRBD1 (5 bases). The CDR3 is 12 amino acids. Trimming left V 2 bases short and J 7 bases short, with 8 bases between. Germline V lookup: CDR1 KGHPV, CDR2 FQNQEV (reference sequence). The part of the CDR3 DNA that was read is TGTGCCAGCAGTCTGCGGAGGGGAGAAGTCTTC. Protein sequence: CASSLRRGEVF. In full, the CDR3 is CASSLRRGEVFF.

As to this clone: Any gene name here is a mouse gene name. With the read ending 1 residue before the CDR3 end, the germline J gene is used to fill in that end. The V call is TRBV15, the J call TRBJ2-5; 9 nucleotides agree with TRBD2. The CDR3 consists of 14 residues. V gave up 5 bases and J gave up 1 base; unmatched junction bases: 1. Per the germline V gene, CDR1 is SGHND and CDR2 is FRSKSL. CDR3 loop: CASSRLGDQDTQYF. CDR3 DNA (partial): TGTGCCAGCAGTCGACTGGGGGACCAAGACACCCAGTAC.